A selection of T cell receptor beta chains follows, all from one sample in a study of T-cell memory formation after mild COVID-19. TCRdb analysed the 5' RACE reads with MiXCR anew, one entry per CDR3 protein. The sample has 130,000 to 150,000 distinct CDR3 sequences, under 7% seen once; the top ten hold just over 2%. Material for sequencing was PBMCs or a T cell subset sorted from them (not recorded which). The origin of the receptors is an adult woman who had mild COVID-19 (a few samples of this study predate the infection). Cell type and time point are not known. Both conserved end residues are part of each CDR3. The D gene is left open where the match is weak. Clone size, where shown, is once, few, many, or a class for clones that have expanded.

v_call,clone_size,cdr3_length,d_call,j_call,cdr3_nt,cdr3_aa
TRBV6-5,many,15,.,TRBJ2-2,TGTGCCAGCAGTTATCAGGGGCGTTTCACCGGGGAGCTGTTTTTT,CASSYQGRFTGELFF
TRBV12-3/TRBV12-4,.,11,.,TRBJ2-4,TGTGCCAGCAGCCCCGGGACACTTCAGTACTTC,CASSPGTLQYF
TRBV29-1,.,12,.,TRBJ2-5,TGCAGCGTTGTTCGAGGCGGTGAGACCCAGTACTTC,CSVVRGGETQYF
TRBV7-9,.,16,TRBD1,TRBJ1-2,TGTGCCAGCAGCCCAGGAGGGACAGGGGGCGAATATGGCTACACCTTC,CASSPGGTGGEYGYTF
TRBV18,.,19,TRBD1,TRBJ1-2,TGTGCCAGCTCACCAGAAGCCGGGACAGTCCTCCTAGCTAACTATGGCTACACCTTC,CASSPEAGTVLLANYGYTF
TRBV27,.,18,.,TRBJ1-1,TGTGCCAGCCGGTGGACAGTGGAGGCATGGGGCATCAACACTGAAGCTTTCTTT,CASRWTVEAWGINTEAFF
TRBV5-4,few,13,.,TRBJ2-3,TGTGCCAGCAGCTTCCCAGGGTTACATACGCAGTATTTT,CASSFPGLHTQYF
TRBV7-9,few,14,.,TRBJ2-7,TGTGCCAGCAGCTTAGTGGGCTCTTTATCCGAGCAGTACTTC,CASSLVGSLSEQYF
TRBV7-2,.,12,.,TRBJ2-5,TGTGCCAGCAGCCCCCCCTCAGAGACCCAGTACTTC,CASSPPSETQYF
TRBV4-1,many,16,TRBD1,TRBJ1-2,TGCGCCAGCAGCCAAGACGGACCGGGACAGGGGTTTGGCTACACCTTC,CASSQDGPGQGFGYTF
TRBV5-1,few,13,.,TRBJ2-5,TGCGCCAGCAGGTTTCGGGGGGCAAAGACCCAGTACTTC,CASRFRGAKTQYF
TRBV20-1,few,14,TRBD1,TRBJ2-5,TGCAGTGTCTACCGACAGGGTAGGCAAGAGACCCAGTACTTC,CSVYRQGRQETQYF
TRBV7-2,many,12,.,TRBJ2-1,TGTGCCAGCAGCTTAAGGGCCGGCGAGCAGTTCTTC,CASSLRAGEQFF
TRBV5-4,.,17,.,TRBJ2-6,TGTGCCAGCAGCTTGGCCGGGCCCTACTCTGGGGCCAACGTCCTGACTTTC,CASSLAGPYSGANVLTF
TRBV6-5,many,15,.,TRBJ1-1,TGTGCCAGCAGTTACCGCGGGCCACCTTGGACTGAAGCTTTCTTT,CASSYRGPPWTEAFF
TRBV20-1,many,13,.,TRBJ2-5,TGCAGTGCTAGTTTCGGTCCACAAGAGACCCAGTACTTC,CSASFGPQETQYF
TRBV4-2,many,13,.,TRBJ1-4,TGTGCCAGCAGCCAAGATCGGGAGGAAAAACTGTTTTTT,CASSQDREEKLFF
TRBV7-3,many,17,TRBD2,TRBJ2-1,TGTGCCAGCAGCCCTCCGCGTAGCGGGGTACCCTACAATGAGCAGTTCTTC,CASSPPRSGVPYNEQFF
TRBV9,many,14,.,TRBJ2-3,TGTGCCAGCAGCGTCGGGGGAAGAACAGATACGCAGTATTTT,CASSVGGRTDTQYF
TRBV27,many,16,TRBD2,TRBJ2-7,TGTGCCAGCAGTCCGATCCCGCTAGCGGGAGGGAGGGAGCAGTACTTC,CASSPIPLAGGREQYF
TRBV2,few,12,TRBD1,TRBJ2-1,TGTGCCAGCAGTCGGACAGGGGAGGAGCAGTTCTTC,CASSRTGEEQFF
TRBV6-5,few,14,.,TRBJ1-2,TGTGCCAGCAGTTACGTCCCGTGGGGCCGAGGCTACACCTTC,CASSYVPWGRGYTF
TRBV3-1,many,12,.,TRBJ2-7,TGTGCCAGCAGCCATTCCCGCTACGAGCAGTACTTC,CASSHSRYEQYF
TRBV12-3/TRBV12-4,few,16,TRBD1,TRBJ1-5,TGTGCCAGCAGTCTCAGGGGGCGCGGGTACAATCAGCCCCAGCATTTT,CASSLRGRGYNQPQHF
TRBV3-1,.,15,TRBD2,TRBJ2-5,TGTGCCAGCAGCCAAGGAATAGCGGGGGGGAAGACCCAGTACTTC,CASSQGIAGGKTQYF
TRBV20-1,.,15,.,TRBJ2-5,TGCAGTGCTAGAGCCCTAGGACAGCTCCAAGAGACCCAGTACTTC,CSARALGQLQETQYF
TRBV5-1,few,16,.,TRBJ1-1,TGCGCCAGCAGCTCCAGGGCCAATTCGGAAGTCACTGAAGCTTTCTTT,CASSSRANSEVTEAFF
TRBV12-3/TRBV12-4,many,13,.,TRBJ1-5,TGTGCCAGCAGTCGGCAGGTCAATCAGCCCCAGCATTTT,CASSRQVNQPQHF
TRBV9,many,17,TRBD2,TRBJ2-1,TGTGCCAGCAGCACCGATCCTGGGCTAGCGGGAGCCGATGAGCAGTTCTTC,CASSTDPGLAGADEQFF
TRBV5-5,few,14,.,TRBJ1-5,TGTGCCAGCAGCTTATCCTGGGGAAATCAGCCCCAGCATTTT,CASSLSWGNQPQHF
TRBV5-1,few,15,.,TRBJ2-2,TGCGCCAGCAGTCTGGACCTACAGGGCCGGGAGGAGCTGTTTTTT,CASSLDLQGREELFF
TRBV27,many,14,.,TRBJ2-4,TGTGCCAGCAGTTTCGATCAGGGTGGTAACATTCAGTACTTC,CASSFDQGGNIQYF
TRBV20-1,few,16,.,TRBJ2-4,TGCAGTGCTAGAGGTCCCAACGGGGCAGCCAAAAACATTCAGTACTTC,CSARGPNGAAKNIQYF
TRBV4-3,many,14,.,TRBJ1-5,TGCGCCAGCAGCCAAGGACTTGCGAAGGAGCCCCAGCATTTT,CASSQGLAKEPQHF
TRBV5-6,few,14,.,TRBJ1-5,TGTGCCAGCAGCCGTCATCTGCTAAATCAGCCCCAGCATTTT,CASSRHLLNQPQHF
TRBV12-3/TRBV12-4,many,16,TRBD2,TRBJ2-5,TGTGCCAGCACCCTAGCGGGGCCGGGCCACCCGAAGACCCAGTACTTC,CASTLAGPGHPKTQYF
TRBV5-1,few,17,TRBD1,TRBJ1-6,TGCGCCAGCAGCCCATCTCAGAGAGGGGGCGTTGGATCACCCCTCCACTTT,CASSPSQRGGVGSPLHF
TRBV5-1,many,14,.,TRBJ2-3,TGCGCCAGCAGCGCCGGGCCCGGGGCAGATACGCAGTATTTT,CASSAGPGADTQYF
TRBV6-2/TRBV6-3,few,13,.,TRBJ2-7,TGTGCCAGCACCCTTGGGGGGTACTACGAGCAGTACTTC,CASTLGGYYEQYF
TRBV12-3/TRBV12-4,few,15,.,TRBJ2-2,TGTGCCAGCAGTTTAGACCAGGCATTCACCGGGGAGCTGTTTTTT,CASSLDQAFTGELFF
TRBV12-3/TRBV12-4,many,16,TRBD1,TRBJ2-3,TGTGCCACCGGGACAGGGAGGATCTACAGCACAGATACGCAGTATTTT,CATGTGRIYSTDTQYF
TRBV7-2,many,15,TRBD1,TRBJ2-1,TGTGCCAGCAGCCAAAGGACAGGGCCCTACAATGAGCAGTTCTTC,CASSQRTGPYNEQFF
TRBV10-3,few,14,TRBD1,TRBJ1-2,TGTGCCATCAGTGAACGGGTAGGGGGCTCTGGCTACACCTTC,CAISERVGGSGYTF
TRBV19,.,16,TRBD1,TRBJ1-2,TGTGCCAGTAGTATAGTTAAGGACAGGGGGCTGGATGGCTACACCTTC,CASSIVKDRGLDGYTF
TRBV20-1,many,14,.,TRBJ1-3,TGCAGTGCTCTTAGTTGGGGTCCCGGAAACACCATATATTTT,CSALSWGPGNTIYF
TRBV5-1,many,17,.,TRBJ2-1,TGCGCCAGCAGCTCTGGAGTGGGGGGCTACTCCTACAATGAGCAGTTCTTC,CASSSGVGGYSYNEQFF
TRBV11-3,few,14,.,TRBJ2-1,TGTGCCAGCAGCTTAGAGGGACCTAGGAGTGAGCAGTTCTTC,CASSLEGPRSEQFF
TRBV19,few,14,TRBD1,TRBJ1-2,TGTGCCAGTAAAACCCCCGACAGGGTTAGTGGCTACACCTTC,CASKTPDRVSGYTF
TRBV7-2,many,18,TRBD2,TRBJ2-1,TGTGCCAGCAGCTTAGCCAGCGGGGGGCCGGGCTCCTACAATGAGCAGTTCTTC,CASSLASGGPGSYNEQFF
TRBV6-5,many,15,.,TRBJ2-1,TGTGCCAGCAGTAAGAAAAATACAGGGCCTCGTGAGCAGTTCTTC,CASSKKNTGPREQFF
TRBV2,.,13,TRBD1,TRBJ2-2,TGTGCCAGCAGGGGACAGGGGACCGGGGAGCTGTTTTTT,CASRGQGTGELFF
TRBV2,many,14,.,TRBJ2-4,TGTGCCAGCAGCCCAGGGGTAGCCAAAAACATTCAGTACTTC,CASSPGVAKNIQYF
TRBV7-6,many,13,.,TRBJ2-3,TGTGCCAGCAGCCCCAGGGGAGCGGATACGCAGTATTTT,CASSPRGADTQYF
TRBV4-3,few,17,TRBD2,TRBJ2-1,TGCGCCAGCAGCCAAGATCCTAGCGGGACCTACTACAATGAGCAGTTCTTC,CASSQDPSGTYYNEQFF